This T cell receptor (beta chain) comes out of a study of cytomegalovirus exposure and HLA in healthy donors listed by TCRdb under 2017. Regarding the research as a whole: According to an earlier analysis of 587 of the donors, 150 million to 200 million T cells yielded 90 million to 140 million unique TCR beta sequences and around 280 Gb of sequence data. All discovery cohort repertoires had been generated on a single sequencing platform. The aim of the study was to test whether cataloging public T cell receptors could identify signatures of past pathogen exposure. The later analysis used no new phenotypic data to find candidate immune exposures, relying instead on TCR beta sequences and their occurrence across donors. Approximately 330 gigabases of sequencing data and 91 million or so unique TCR sequences made up an early release that covered under 750 HLA-typed donors. The number of donors typed differed by locus, with about 629-630 for A, B, C, DRB1 and DQB1, roughly 520 for DQA1, some 570 for DPA1, and 400 to 490 for DPB1. A later analysis re-examined previously published TCR beta repertoires from 500 to 700 donors and added high-resolution HLA genotyping to investigate patterns of TCR occurrence. The study used immunosequencing to profile the T cell repertoires of 666 subjects and linked those repertoires to cytomegalovirus serostatus. Donor age, sex, ethnicity and CMV serostatus were collected together with the repertoire data. Genome-wide SNP genotypes for about 65% of the 666 donors were used in a later genetic analysis, which treated that subset as a discovery cohort. To decide whether each TCR beta V gene segment behaved as functional or pseudogenic, an earlier analysis of some 540 of the donors relied on high-throughput TCR beta sequencing. Of the roughly 400 genotyped donors, approximately 83% fell in the genetic ancestry cluster associated with self-reported Caucasian donors. Several DR-DQ haplotypes were treated as single units for association and clustering because of strong linkage in the cohort. On average, 235,054 unique TCR beta nucleotide sequences were sequenced per donor among 350 to 400 genotyped donors of the cohort, with 15% to 20% of those sequences being non-productive. The study combined high-throughput TCR immunosequencing, statistical association of individual TCRs with disease status, and machine learning to predict cytomegalovirus infection status. A separate validation cohort of over a hundred different subjects was used in addition to the roughly 640-subject first cohort. HLA typing included class I and class II loci at four-digit resolution. On the study overall, not on this receptor specifically: Compared with the roughly 710-donor mean, donors in an Asian-associated ancestry cluster had fewer N-insertions in productive TCRs, according to a later genetic analysis. According to a later analysis, TCR association rates differed among HLA loci, with DRB1 alleles showing the most associated TCRs and HLA-C alleles showing the fewest. A later analysis found that most CMV-associated TCR beta chains appeared HLA-restricted, with HLA associations seemingly driven largely by CMV exposure. At a false discovery rate of 0.05, a later analysis linked 16,951 TCR beta sequences to specific HLA alleles. Because HLA typing was missing for some donors at each locus, association tests included only the typed subset. For the cohort, immune exposure information was limited to CMV serostatus. The presence/absence analyses assumed that sequencing depth was roughly uniform across donors, and that assumption may not be true. About 15 rarely observed V segments, including chromosome 9 orphons, were excluded from the earlier analysis of approximately 600 of the donors because counts were too low. The sequencing pipeline was judged likely to have produced a cluster of highly shared sequence variants as a technical artifact. Strong co-occurrence of HLA alleles, especially DR and DQ, made assigning TCR associations to individual alleles difficult. The 87-base-pair reads could not distinguish some IMGT-functional V segments, including TRBV6-2 and TRBV6-3, so those segments were excluded. The classifier was reported to diagnose cytomegalovirus status with high specificity and sensitivity in both the original cohort and the validation cohort. The authors suggested that the approach could potentially be generalized to other disease states and immunological phenotypes. Several of the top co-occurrence clusters appeared to be linked to parvovirus B19, influenza, CMV and Epstein-Barr virus, according to a later analysis. A further reported finding was that TCR beta sequences accurately predicted the HLA-A and HLA-B alleles for most subjects in the first cohort. In the study, about 150 TCR beta chains were listed as associated with cytomegalovirus. An earlier analysis of approximately 530 of the donors showed that most TCR beta V segments appeared in productive rearrangements either about 87% or about 30% of the time, which broadly matched IMGT annotations. Across donors, most TCR sequences were observed very rarely, whereas some public TCRs were present in many individuals. A later analysis found that HLA-associated TCR beta chains were more clonally expanded and had lower generation probabilities than equally common non-associated chains. V-gene and J-gene trimming of TCR beta chains was associated with a missense DCLRE1C variant in a later genetic analysis, and the association was replicated in an independent cohort. In vitro tests confirmed that three of the cytomegalovirus-associated TCR beta chains recognize cytomegalovirus antigens. Correlated functional status among segregating V segments might reflect linkage disequilibrium, but an unknown experimental factor could not be ruled out. Only TCR beta chains were sequenced in this cohort, and the absence of alpha or paired-chain data limited detectable features.

In total, 500 to 700 healthy bone marrow donors made up the cohort. All cohort members were sampled while nominally healthy, although unrecorded immune exposures were likely present. The donor tested CMV seropositive, placing the donor among the roughly 300 seropositive members of the cohort. Every donor gave a peripheral blood sample, and the peripheral blood mononuclear cells from that sample were used for TCR beta sequencing. Genomic DNA was extracted from the blood cell samples with the Qiagen DNeasy Blood Extraction Kit. This clone was seen a few times. Its antigen remains unidentified. One base away there is no much larger clone; base qualities are not given. The library came from the immunoSEQ multiplex PCR assay. For the multiplex PCR, a mixture combining 60 forward primers for TCR Vbeta segments and 13 reverse primers for TCR Jbeta segments was used. Amplification of the CDR3 region of rearranged TCR beta genes was performed with a multiplex PCR assay on genomic DNA. The Illumina HiSeq System was used to sequence the amplified TCR beta libraries as 87-base-pair reads. Under the source paper's analysis protocol: Across the roughly 600 repertoires, a later analysis counted some 81 million unique TCR beta chains, 9 million to 14 million of which were shared by at least two donors. To remove PCR and sequencing errors, raw reads were error-corrected and collapsed into unique sequences using a nearest-neighbor algorithm that merged closely related sequences. To assign V, D and J gene segments, CDR3 sequences were aligned to IMGT reference sequences. For a sequence to be retained, at least a six-nucleotide match to both a V gene segment and a J gene segment was required. Rearrangements were called productive when the CDR3 lacked stop codons and stayed in frame with V and J; all others were non-productive. CDR3 was defined according to IMGT convention as the region running from the second conserved V-encoded cysteine to the conserved J-encoded phenylalanine. In an earlier analysis of 500 to 650 of the donors, sequences lacking an unambiguous match to a single V gene segment were excluded. An earlier analysis of 587 of the donors classified V segments as functional when productive rearrangements were above 56.7% and as segregating when the standard deviation between donors was above 5%. To diagnose cytomegalovirus status from the catalog of TCR beta chain sequences, a statistical classification framework was built. A later analysis assigned V and J genes by comparing TCR nucleotide sequences with IMGT/GENE-DB human TR gene sequences. The TCRdist pipeline was used in a later analysis to assign CDR3 sequences and most-parsimonious VDJ recombination scenarios. In a later analysis, each TCR beta chain was defined by its CDR3 amino acid sequence together with its V-gene family, and reads without a unique V-gene family were excluded. In a later analysis, 450 to 600 highly shared, low-generation-probability nucleotide sequences were removed to address suspected cross-contamination and a sequencing artifact. In a later analysis, a clonal expansion index for each public chain was calculated from normalized within-repertoire ranks of inferred template counts. A later analysis computed generation probabilities with a VDJ recombination model fitted to out-of-frame rearrangements, and checked the results against IGoR. In a later analysis, TCR-TCR, TCR-HLA and TCR-CMV co-occurrence was scored with hypergeometric tests, and a repertoire-size bias correction was applied to TCR pairs. False discovery rates were estimated in a later analysis by permuting HLA or CMV assignments 20 times. In a later analysis, co-occurring TCRs were grouped using DBSCAN, with TCRdist sequence similarity added in when clustering inside HLA-allele-positive subsets. Repertoires with fewer than 30,000 or more than 120,000 public chains were left out of co-occurrence clustering, as were four to six repertoires with anomalous nucleotide sharing. TCRdb took over this immuneACCESS table, retaining in-frame rearrangements with V and J assigned. Such tables are incomplete; in checked studies, under half of the missing clones stem from an unresolved V gene, and the remainder is unexplained. D and trimming come from the DNA, and the V and J calls and clone size come from that table. For this sample there are about 57,000 clones; less than 85% appear just once. The top ten constitute roughly 6.4% of the sample.

CDR1 LGHNA and CDR2 YNFKEQ were looked up in the germline V gene. Germline trimming: 0 bases from V, 4 bases from J; junction bases outside gene matches: 9. The CDR3 sequence holds 17 residues, the cysteine and phenylalanine included. Only the CDR3 DNA is retained, 51 bases long and in frame from the first base. This receptor was identified in a man younger than 45 in good health and CMV-seropositive. Recombination joined TRBV4-2 with TRBJ1-5; 7 nucleotides in the junction match TRBD1. The sample comprised PBMCs. CDR3 protein: CASSQDMAGGRNQPQHF. The bases are TGTGCCAGCAGCCAAGATATGGCAGGGGGTAGGAATCAGCCCCAGCATTTT.